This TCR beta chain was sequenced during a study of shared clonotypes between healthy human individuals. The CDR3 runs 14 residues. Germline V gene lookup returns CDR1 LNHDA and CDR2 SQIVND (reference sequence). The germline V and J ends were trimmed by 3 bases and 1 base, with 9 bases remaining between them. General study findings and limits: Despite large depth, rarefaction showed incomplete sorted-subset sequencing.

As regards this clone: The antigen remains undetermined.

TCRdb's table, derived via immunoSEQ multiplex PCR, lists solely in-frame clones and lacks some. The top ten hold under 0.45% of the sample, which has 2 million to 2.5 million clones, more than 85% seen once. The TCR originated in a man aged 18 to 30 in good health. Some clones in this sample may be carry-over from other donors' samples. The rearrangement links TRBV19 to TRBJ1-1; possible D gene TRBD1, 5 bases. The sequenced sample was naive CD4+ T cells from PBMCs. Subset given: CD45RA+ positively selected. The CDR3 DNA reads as TGTGCCAGTAGTATCTGGGGGACGAACACTGAAGCTTTCTTT. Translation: CASSIWGTNTEAFF.